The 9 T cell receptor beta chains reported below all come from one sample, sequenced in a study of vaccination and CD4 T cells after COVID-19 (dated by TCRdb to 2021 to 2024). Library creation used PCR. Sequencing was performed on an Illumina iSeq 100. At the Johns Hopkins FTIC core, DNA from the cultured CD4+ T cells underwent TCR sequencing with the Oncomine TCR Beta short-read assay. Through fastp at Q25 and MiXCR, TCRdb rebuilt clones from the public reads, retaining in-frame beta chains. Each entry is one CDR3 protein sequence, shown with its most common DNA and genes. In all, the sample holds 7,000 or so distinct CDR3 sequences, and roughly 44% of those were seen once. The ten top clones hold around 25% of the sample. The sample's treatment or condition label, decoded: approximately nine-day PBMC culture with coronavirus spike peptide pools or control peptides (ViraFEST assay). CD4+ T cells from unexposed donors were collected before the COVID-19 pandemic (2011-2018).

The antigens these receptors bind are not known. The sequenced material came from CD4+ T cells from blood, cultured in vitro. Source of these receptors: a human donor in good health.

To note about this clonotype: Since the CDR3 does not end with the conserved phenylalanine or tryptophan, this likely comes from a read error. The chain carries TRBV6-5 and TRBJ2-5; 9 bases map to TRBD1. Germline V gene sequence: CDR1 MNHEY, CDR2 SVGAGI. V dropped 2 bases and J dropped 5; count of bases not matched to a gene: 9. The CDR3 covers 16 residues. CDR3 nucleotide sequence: TGTGCCAGCAGTTACGGGGGGACAGGGATTAGGGAGACCCAGTACTAC. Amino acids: CASSYGGTGIRETQYY.

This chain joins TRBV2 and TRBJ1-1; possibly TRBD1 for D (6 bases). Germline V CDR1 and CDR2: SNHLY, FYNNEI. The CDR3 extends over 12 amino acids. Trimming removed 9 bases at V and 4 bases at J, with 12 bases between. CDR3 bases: TGTGCCAGTATTACAGGGCTCACTGAAGCTTTCTTT. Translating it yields CASITGLTEAFF.

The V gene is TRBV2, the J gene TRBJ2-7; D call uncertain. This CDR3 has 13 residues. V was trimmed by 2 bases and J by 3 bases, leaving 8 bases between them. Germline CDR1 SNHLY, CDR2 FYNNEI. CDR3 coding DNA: TGTGCCAGCAGTGAAAGGAGACTCTACGAGCAGTACTTC. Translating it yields CASSERRLYEQYF.

CDR3 coding DNA: TGTGCCAGCAGCTCGCTAGCGGGCTACGAGCAGTACTTC. Translation gives CASSSLAGYEQYF. The rearrangement joins TRBV7-9 to TRBJ2-7; the match to TRBD2 covers 8 bases. The V and J ends lost 4 bases and 3 bases, in that order; junction bases with no gene match: 2. The V gene's germline CDR1 is SEHNR and CDR2 FQNEAQ (reference sequence). The CDR3 is 13 residues long.

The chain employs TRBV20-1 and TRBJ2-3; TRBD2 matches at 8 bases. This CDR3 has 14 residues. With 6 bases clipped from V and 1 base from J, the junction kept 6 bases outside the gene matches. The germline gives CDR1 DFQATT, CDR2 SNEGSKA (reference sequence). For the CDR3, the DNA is TGCAGTGCACGACGGGGGGGTGGCACAGATACGCAGTATTTT. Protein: CSARRGGGTDTQYF.

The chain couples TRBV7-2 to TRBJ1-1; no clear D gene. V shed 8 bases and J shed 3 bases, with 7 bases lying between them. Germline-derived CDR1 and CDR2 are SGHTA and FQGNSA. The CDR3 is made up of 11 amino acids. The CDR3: CASGLDTEAFF. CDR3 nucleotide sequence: TGTGCCAGCGGCCTAGACACTGAAGCTTTCTTT.

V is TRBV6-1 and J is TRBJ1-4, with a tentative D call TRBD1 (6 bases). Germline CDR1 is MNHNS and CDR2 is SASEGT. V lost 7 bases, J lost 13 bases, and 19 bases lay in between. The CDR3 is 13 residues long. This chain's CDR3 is CASTAGRGRGLFF. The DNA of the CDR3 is TGTGCCAGCACGGCAGGCCGGGGCAGGGGACTGTTTTTT.

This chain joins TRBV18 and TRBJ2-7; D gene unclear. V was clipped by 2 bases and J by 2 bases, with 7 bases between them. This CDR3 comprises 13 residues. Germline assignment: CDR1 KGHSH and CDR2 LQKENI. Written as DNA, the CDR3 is TGTGCCAGCTCACCAGGGTCAACCTACGAGCAGTACTTC. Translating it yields CASSPGSTYEQYF.

CDR3 sequence reads: CASRLSFSTDTQYF. CDR3 nucleotides: TGTGCCAGCAGGCTGTCCTTTAGCACAGATACGCAGTATTTT. The chain joins TRBV11-2 to TRBJ2-3; no definite D call. V shed 6 bases and J shed 0 bases, with 10 bases lying between them. The CDR3 consists of 14 residues. Germline V lookup: CDR1 SGHAT, CDR2 FQNNGV.